The rows below give T cell receptor beta chains drawn from one sample of a study of OX40 agonist ivuxolimab in advanced cancers. Assay used: immunoSEQ multiplex PCR; TCRdb lists only in-frame clones, some missing. The sample gives about 41,000 clones, approximately 87% of which show up once; 35% to 40% is in the top ten. Specimen: CD4+ or CD8+ T cells sorted from blood, collected in a trial of the OX40 agonist ivuxolimab. Source of these receptors: an adult with an advanced solid tumor such as melanoma, head and neck, liver or kidney cancer. Each CDR3 is given with its conserved first and last residue. The D gene is left open where the match is weak. Some rows mark clone size as missing; the rest say once, few, many or name a class of expanded clone.

V gene	J gene	D gene	clone size	CDR3 DNA	CDR3 protein
TRBV6-5	TRBJ2-1	TRBD2	once	TGTGCCAGCAGTTCCCAGGGACTAGCGGTATACAATGAGCAGTTCTTC	CASSSQGLAVYNEQFF
TRBV5-4	TRBJ2-1	-	-	TGTGCCAGCAGCTTCGCCTATGGTGAGCAGTTCTTC	CASSFAYGEQFF
TRBV28	TRBJ1-1	-	-	TGTGCCAGCAGTAAACTACAGGGGAACACTGAAGCTTTCTTT	CASSKLQGNTEAFF
TRBV6-6	TRBJ2-7	-	-	TGTGCCGGCTTACAGCCCCCCATCCTCTACGAGCAGTACTTC	CAGLQPPILYEQYF
TRBV6-1	TRBJ2-3	-	-	TGTGCCAGCAGTGAAGCGTCCGGCACAGATACGCAGTATTTT	CASSEASGTDTQYF
TRBV5-1	TRBJ2-7	TRBD2	-	TGCGCCAGCAGCCTTTCCAGCGGGAGCTACGAGCAGTACTTC	CASSLSSGSYEQYF
TRBV5-8	TRBJ1-3	-	-	TGTGCCAGCAGCTCGCTCTTCAGGGACTCCTCTGGAAACACCATATATTTT	CASSSLFRDSSGNTIYF
TRBV6-1	TRBJ1-4	-	-	TGTGCCAGCAGCGAGGGAAACCCTAATGAAAAACTGTTTTTT	CASSEGNPNEKLFF
TRBV11-2	TRBJ2-3	TRBD1	-	TGTGCCAGCAGCAACGCGGACAGGGGGCAGGGAGATACGCAGTATTTT	CASSNADRGQGDTQYF
TRBV14	TRBJ1-1	-	-	TGTGCCAGCAGCCAAGGTGGGATGAACACTGAAGCTTTCTTT	CASSQGGMNTEAFF
TRBV6-5	TRBJ1-1	-	-	TGTGCCAGCGTACGCTTTGGGGGGGCCACTGAAGCTTTCTTT	CASVRFGGATEAFF
TRBV5-4	TRBJ2-3	TRBD2	few	TGTGCCAGCAGGCGCGGGAGGGAATCAGATACGCAGTATTTT	CASRRGRESDTQYF
TRBV7-9	TRBJ2-2	TRBD1	-	TGTGCCAGCAGCCCCGGACAGGGGGCAGGCACCGGGGAGCTGTTTTTT	CASSPGQGAGTGELFF
TRBV5-1	TRBJ2-5	-	-	TGCGCCAGCAGCTTGGTTGGTCGGGCAGGGGACCAGTACTTC	CASSLVGRAGDQYF
TRBV28	TRBJ1-2	-	-	TGTGCCAGCAGTTTACCAGGGAAGGGCTACACCTTC	CASSLPGKGYTF
TRBV6-5	TRBJ1-4	TRBD1	-	TGTGCCAGCAGCCCACAGGGGGGCTTTGAAAAACTGTTTTTT	CASSPQGGFEKLFF
TRBV7-1	TRBJ1-2	-	-	TGTGCCAGCAGCGGGACTCTTAGCTATGGCTACACCTTC	CASSGTLSYGYTF